The 9 T cell receptor beta chains reported below all come from one sample, sequenced in a study of T cell responses to AZD1222 COVID-19 vaccine. Measured with immunoSEQ multiplex PCR; TCRdb has only the in-frame clones, and not every one. The data show 150,000 to 160,000 clones, around 87% seen once. The sequenced sample was peripheral blood, obtained 28 days after the second AZD1222 dose. These receptors were collected from an adult who received the AZD1222 COVID-19 vaccine.

CDR3: CASSLEGQAKNIQYF. CDR3 DNA: TGCGCCAGCAGCTTGGAGGGACAAGCCAAAAACATTCAGTACTTC. The genes are TRBV5-1 and TRBJ2-4; possible D gene TRBD1, 6 bases. The CDR3 is 15 residues long. The V gene lost 0 bases and the J gene lost 0 bases, with 7 bases spanning the gap. Germline V gene lookup returns CDR1 SGHRS and CDR2 YFSETQ.

The J gene is TRBJ1-6, the V gene TRBV28; perhaps TRBD1 as D (6 bases). Germline CDR1 reads MDHEN; CDR2 reads SYDVKM. Deletions cut 1 base from V and 9 bases from J, with 10 bases between. The CDR3 extends over 14 amino acids. This CDR3 reads CASSLSDRGSPLHF. The CDR3 DNA reads TGTGCCAGCAGTTTATCGGACAGAGGTTCACCCCTCCACTTT. The complete variable domain, with remaining parts taken from reference TRBV28 and TRBJ1-6, reads DVKVTQSSRYLVKRTGEKVFLECVQDMDHENMFWYRQDPGLGLRLIYFSYDVKMKEKGDIPEGYSVSREKKERFSLILESASTNQTSMYLCASSLSDRGSPLHFGNGTRLTVT.

This sequence joins TRBV5-1 and TRBJ2-7, with 7 bases identical to TRBD1. Germline CDR1 reads SGHRS; CDR2 reads YFSETQ. V shed 6 bases, J shed 3 bases, and the junction held 12 bases outside the gene matches. The CDR3 contains 15 residues. CDR3 nucleotide sequence: TGCGCCAGCACCCTGTCAGGGGGTCGCATCTACGAGCAGTACTTC. This translates into CASTLSGGRIYEQYF. Variable domain in full (rest from reference TRBV5-1 and TRBJ2-7): KAGVTQTPRYLIKTRGQQVTLSCSPISGHRSVSWYQQTPGQGLQFLFEYFSETQRNKGNFPGRFSGRQFSNSRSEMNVSTLELGDSALYLCASTLSGGRIYEQYFGPGTRLTVT.

With regard to this clone: Mismatch with germline at one junction end may stem from a read error. V and J are TRBV19 and TRBJ1-2, with D tentatively TRBD1 (6 bases). The CDR3 covers 14 residues. Germline CDR1 reads LNHDA; CDR2 reads SQIVND (reference sequence). CDR3 in DNA: TGTGCCAGTAATATACCAGGGGTTGACTATGGCTACACCTTC. It specifies CASNIPGVDYGYTF.

CDR3 sequence: CASSLWLALYNEQFF. CDR3 sequence (DNA): TGTGCCAGCAGTTTATGGCTAGCGCTTTACAATGAGCAGTTCTTC. The chain couples TRBV28 to TRBJ2-1; tentatively, D is TRBD2 (6 bases). The CDR3 extends over 15 amino acids. CDR1 MDHEN and CDR2 SYDVKM come from the germline V gene. Trimming pared 0 bases from V and 4 bases from J, leaving 10 bases between.

By share, this clone counts as large. The V gene is TRBV28, the J gene TRBJ1-5; no reliable D call. Trimming pared 4 bases from V and 4 bases from J, leaving 20 bases between. The germline gives CDR1 MDHEN, CDR2 SYDVKM. This CDR3 is 17 amino acids long. CDR3 amino acids: CASSSPWGRPRNQPQHF. The CDR3 DNA follows: TGTGCCAGCAGTTCCCCCTGGGGTCGGCCCAGAAATCAGCCCCAGCATTTT.

The CDR3, as DNA: TGTGCCAGCAGGAGGACTAGCGGGAGGAATGAGCAGTTCTTC. Translating gives CASRRTSGRNEQFF. The genes are TRBV2 and TRBJ2-1, with 14 bases identical to TRBD2. The CDR3 is 14 amino acids. Germline V lookup: CDR1 SNHLY, CDR2 FYNNEI. The ends lost 6 bases at V and 7 bases at J; junction bases unmatched: 2.

This chain uses TRBV14 with TRBJ1-3, with D possibly TRBD1 on 5 matching bases. V lost 5 bases and J 0 bases, leaving 11 bases between the germline ends. CDR1 SGHDN and CDR2 FVKESK come from the germline V gene. The CDR3 spans 15 residues. The CDR3 sequence is CASSKAGSSGNTIYF. As DNA, the CDR3 is TGTGCCAGCAGCAAAGCAGGGAGCTCTGGAAACACCATATATTTT.

This clone was seen a few times. The chain carries TRBV6-2 or TRBV6-3 and TRBJ2-7; weak D call: TRBD2 (6 bases). Trimming removed 2 bases at V and 5 bases at J, with 13 bases between. This CDR3 is 14 amino acids long. Germline CDR1 and CDR2: MNHEY and SVGEGT. This chain's CDR3 is CASSYPRDLNEQYF. The CDR3 DNA follows: TGTGCCAGCAGTTACCCCCGGGACTTGAACGAGCAGTACTTC.